This T cell receptor (beta chain) was sequenced for a study of blood T cell repertoires in COVID-19. Study at large: Both acute and convalescent COVID-19 samples were obtained from the United States, Italy and Spain. T cells, B-cell-depleted T cells, or PBMCs supplied cDNA or gDNA.

The ends were cut back, 6 bases at V and 2 bases at J, with 10 bases in the middle. Germline CDR1 reads MNHEY; CDR2 reads SVGAGI. CDR3 size: 13 residues. In the original workflow: Reference gene primers were amplified, and this amplification served to estimate nucleated cell counts. Libraries were prepared by immunoSEQ multiplex PCR; TCRdb keeps only in-frame clonotypes and omits some of them. V, J and clone size reflect that table, while D and trimming were determined from the DNA. The table includes about 130,000 clones, 70% to 85% detected once. This clone has a handful of counts. Specimen: peripheral blood. The TCR originated in a woman aged 80 or over with acute or convalescent COVID-19. The chain recombines TRBV6-5 with TRBJ2-5; the D gene is possibly TRBD2 (6 bases). This CDR3 is CASSRDLQETQYF. The CDR3 nucleotides are TGTGCCAGCAGCCGGGACTTACAAGAGACCCAGTACTTC.